These 22 T cell receptor beta chains originate from one sample sequenced in a study of blood T cell repertoires in COVID-19. Clones were sequenced by immunoSEQ multiplex PCR, and TCRdb holds only the in-frame ones, with some missing. Altogether roughly 90,000 clones are present, approximately 89% being singletons, with the ten largest covering about 2.5%. Sequenced material: peripheral blood. These receptors were collected from a man aged 45-65 years with acute or convalescent COVID-19.

The genes are TRBV19 and TRBJ1-6; 7 bases line up with TRBD1. The V gene end was trimmed by 5 bases and the J gene end by 6 bases; junction bases not matched to a gene: 4. Germline V gene lookup returns CDR1 LNHDA and CDR2 SQIVND (reference sequence). The CDR3 runs to 14 residues. The DNA for the CDR3 is TGTGCCAGTAGTGTACAGGGGATTAATTCACCCCTCCACTTT. Translating gives CASSVQGINSPLHF.

This sequence joins TRBV6-2 or TRBV6-3 and TRBJ1-6, with a weak D call TRBD1 (5 bases). Germline CDR1 reads MNHEY; CDR2 reads SVGEGT. Trimming cost V 3 bases and J 3 bases, with 12 bases left between them. This CDR3 is built from 16 residues. The CDR3 nucleotides are TGTGCCAGCAGTTATCTCCTCACAGGCTATAATTCACCCCTCCACTTT. Its protein is CASSYLLTGYNSPLHF.

The rearrangement links TRBV14 to TRBJ1-2, with 8 bases aligning to TRBD1. Germline CDR1 is SGHDN and CDR2 is FVKESK. The trim removed 7 bases at V and 8 bases at J, leaving 9 bases unmatched. This CDR3 is built from 13 residues. The CDR3 sequence: CASTTTGVEGYTF. For the CDR3, the DNA is TGTGCCAGCACCACGACAGGGGTGGAGGGCTACACCTTC.

The V call is TRBV28, the J call TRBJ2-6; 10 bases line up with TRBD1. The CDR3 runs 19 residues. V was pared by 4 bases and J by 0 bases, with 9 bases of the junction left unmatched. Looked up from germline, CDR1 is MDHEN and CDR2 is SYDVKM. The CDR3 sequence: CASSSPMGQGSSGANVLTF. In DNA form, the CDR3 reads TGTGCCAGCAGTTCCCCAATGGGACAGGGGAGCTCTGGGGCCAACGTCCTGACTTTC. Full variable domain (remainder filled in from reference TRBV28 and TRBJ2-6): DVKVTQSSRYLVKRTGEKVFLECVQDMDHENMFWYRQDPGLGLRLIYFSYDVKMKEKGDIPEGYSVSREKKERFSLILESASTNQTSMYLCASSSPMGQGSSGANVLTFGAGSRLTVL.

V is TRBV27 and J is TRBJ1-2; D possibly corresponds to TRBD1 (5 bases). The CDR3 spans 14 residues. The germline V gene has CDR1 MNHEY and CDR2 SMNVEV (reference sequence). Deletions cut 3 bases from V and 2 bases from J, with 10 bases between. CDR3 protein: CASSFVGGNYGYTF. For the CDR3, the DNA is TGTGCCAGCAGTTTTGTGGGGGGGAACTATGGCTACACCTTC.

For the CDR3, the DNA is TGTGCCAGCAGCCACCCGACCGGGACAGGGGCCTACGAGCAGTACTTC. This gives the protein CASSHPTGTGAYEQYF. This rearrangement joins TRBV4-2 to TRBJ2-7; 10 bases agree with TRBD1. V dropped 3 bases and J dropped 2; count of bases not matched to a gene: 7. CDR3 size: 16 residues. The germline V gene has CDR1 LGHNA and CDR2 YNFKEQ.

The chain couples TRBV6-4 to TRBJ2-7, with D maybe TRBD2 (6 bases). Germline loops: CDR1 MRHNA, CDR2 SNTAGT. The ends were cut back, 0 bases at V and 0 bases at J, with 12 bases in the middle. This CDR3 contains 16 residues. The CDR3 sequence is CASSDSSSDRSYEQYV. The CDR3 DNA is TGTGCCAGCAGTGACTCATCTAGCGACCGCTCCTACGAGCAGTACGTC.

The chain recombines TRBV7-9 with TRBJ2-3; D may be TRBD1 (6 bases). Looked up from germline, CDR1 is SEHNR and CDR2 is FQNEAQ (reference sequence). V was shortened by 5 bases and J by 2 bases, with 8 bases between the two germline ends. This CDR3 has 13 residues. CDR3 nucleotides: TGTGCCAGCAGCGACAGGATCACAGATACGCAGTATTTT. It codes for CASSDRITDTQYF.

This clone was seen a handful of times. The chain is built from TRBV12-3 or TRBV12-4 and TRBJ1-1, with D perhaps TRBD1 (6 bases). The CDR3 contains 12 residues. V was pared by 2 bases and J by 10 bases, with 11 bases between. The CDR3 spells CASSLQGIGAFF. CDR3 sequence (DNA): TGTGCCAGCAGTTTACAGGGGATAGGAGCTTTCTTT.

The J gene is TRBJ2-2, the V gene TRBV5-4; TRBD2 aligns across 7 bases. V was pared by 4 bases and J by 5 bases, with 5 bases of the junction left unmatched. CDR3 length: 14 residues. Germline loops: CDR1 SGHNT, CDR2 YYREEE (reference sequence). In DNA, the CDR3 is TGTGCCAGCAGCCTCTTCGGGGGGACCGGGGAGCTGTTTTTT. This encodes CASSLFGGTGELFF.

The rearrangement joins TRBV28 to TRBJ1-1; D is unclear. Germline V gene data show CDR1 as MDHEN and CDR2 as SYDVKM. The V end was cut by 3 bases, the J end by 2 bases, with 10 bases between. The CDR3 extends over 14 amino acids. The CDR3: CASSFSQANTEAFF. CDR3 sequence (DNA): TGTGCCAGCAGTTTCTCGCAAGCCAACACTGAAGCTTTCTTT. Full variable domain (outside the CDR3, taken from reference TRBV28 and TRBJ1-1): DVKVTQSSRYLVKRTGEKVFLECVQDMDHENMFWYRQDPGLGLRLIYFSYDVKMKEKGDIPEGYSVSREKKERFSLILESASTNQTSMYLCASSFSQANTEAFFGQGTRLTVV.

The CDR3 DNA reads TGTGCCAGCAGCCCCCCTGATAGCGGGAACACCGGGGAGCTGTTTTTT. The encoded protein is CASSPPDSGNTGELFF. The chain is built from TRBV5-5 and TRBJ2-2, with D possibly being TRBD2 (6 bases). This CDR3 is 16 amino acids long. The V gene lost 4 bases and the J gene lost 1 base, with 14 bases spanning the gap. CDR1 SGHKS and CDR2 YYEKEE come from the germline V gene (reference sequence). Supplemented by reference TRBV5-5 and TRBJ2-2, the full variable domain reads DAGVTQSPTHLIKTRGQQVTLRCSPISGHKSVSWYQQVLGQGPQFIFQYYEKEERGRGNFPDRFSARQFPNYSSELNVNALLLGDSALYLCASSPPDSGNTGELFFGEGSRLTVL.

The chain links TRBV7-2 to TRBJ1-5, with D possibly TRBD1 on 6 matching bases. There are 16 residues in the CDR3. Germline V gene lookup returns CDR1 SGHTA and CDR2 FQGNSA. Trimming pared 4 bases from V and 0 bases from J, leaving 13 bases between. In DNA form, the CDR3 reads TGTGCCAGCAGCTCCGGGACACTTTATAGCAATCAGCCCCAGCATTTT. It encodes CASSSGTLYSNQPQHF.

V is TRBV5-1 and J is TRBJ2-1; TRBD2 is a possible D gene (7 bases). Germline V gene data show CDR1 as SGHRS and CDR2 as YFSETQ. Between the trimmed V and J ends, which lost 1 base and 8 bases, there was a span of 13 bases. CDR3 length: 14 amino acids. CDR3 residues: CASSLSRGRDEQFF. In nucleotides, the CDR3 is TGCGCCAGCAGCTTGTCGCGGGGGCGGGATGAGCAGTTCTTC.

The chain employs TRBV2 and TRBJ1-6, with D uncertain. CDR1 and CDR2 (germline): SNHLY, FYNNEI. The V and J ends lost 7 bases and 7 bases respectively, with 14 bases between them. This CDR3 is built from 14 residues. The CDR3 DNA is TGTGCCAGCAACCGGGAGGAATGGAATTCACCCCTCCACTTT. Its protein product is CASNREEWNSPLHF.

V and J are TRBV29-1 and TRBJ1-2; 11 bases agree with TRBD1. The CDR3 is 14 amino acids. Germline V gives CDR1 SQVTM, CDR2 ANQGSEA. Germline trimming cut 6 bases from V and 4 bases from J; bases unmatched to any gene: 7. In DNA form, the CDR3 reads TGCAGCGTCGACCCGGGACAGGGGGTCTATGGCTACACCTTC. This gives the protein CSVDPGQGVYGYTF.

The count of this clone is one. J is TRBJ1-6 and V is TRBV7-8; 7 bases map to TRBD1. Losses at the gene ends were 3 bases for V and 7 bases for J; bases not matched to a gene: 3. The CDR3 is 14 amino acids. The V gene's germline CDR1 is SGHVS and CDR2 FQNEAQ. CDR3 sequence reads: CASSFRDSNSPLHF. The CDR3 region has the DNA TGTGCCAGCAGCTTCCGGGACAGCAATTCACCCCTCCACTTT. Based on the CDR3 plus reference TRBV7-8 and TRBJ1-6, the full variable domain is GAGVSQSPRYKVAKRGQDVALRCDPISGHVSLFWYQQALGQGPEFLTYFQNEAQLDKSGLPSDRFFAERPEGSVSTLKIQRTQQEDSAVYLCASSFRDSNSPLHFGNGTRLTVT.

V is TRBV2 and J is TRBJ2-2; the match to TRBD2 covers 8 bases. The germline CDR1 and CDR2 sequences are SNHLY and FYNNEI. This CDR3 is built from 14 residues. With V trimmed by 6 bases and J by 4 bases, 4 bases remained unmatched. CDR3 nucleotide sequence: TGTGCCAGCAGGCGCGGGGGGAGCACCGGGGAGCTGTTTTTT. It yields the protein CASRRGGSTGELFF.

This clone appeared many times. The V call is TRBV19, the J call TRBJ1-1; tentatively, D is TRBD1 (5 bases). The CDR3 is 16 residues long. Germline CDR1 reads LNHDA; CDR2 reads SQIVND (reference sequence). Deletions cut 3 bases from V and 4 bases from J, with 18 bases between. CDR3 sequence (DNA): TGTGCCAGTAGTATGCGCAGGGCTGGTGTGAGCACTGAAGCTTTCTTT. It translates to CASSMRRAGVSTEAFF. Together with reference TRBV19 and TRBJ1-1, the CDR3 gives the full variable domain: DGGITQSPKYLFRKEGQNVTLSCEQNLNHDAMYWYRQDPGQGLRLIYYSQIVNDFQKGDIAEGYSVSREKKESFPLTVTSAQKNPTAFYLCASSMRRAGVSTEAFFGQGTRLTVV.

V and J are TRBV5-1 and TRBJ1-4; D is perhaps TRBD1 (6 bases). The CDR3 runs to 14 residues. The V and J ends lost 2 bases and 8 bases respectively, with 13 bases between them. Germline V gives CDR1 SGHRS, CDR2 YFSETQ. CDR3 loop: CASSLWDKAEKLFF. The CDR3 DNA sequence: TGCGCCAGCAGCTTATGGGACAAGGCCGAAAAACTGTTTTTT.

The rearrangement links TRBV28 to TRBJ1-5, with TRBD1 identical over 8 bases. CDR1 and CDR2 from the germline V gene are MDHEN and SYDVKM. With V trimmed by 4 bases and J by 4 bases, 9 bases remained unmatched. The CDR3 consists of 16 residues. CDR3 coding DNA: TGTGCCAGCAGTTCGCTGACAGGGGCGTATAATCAGCCCCAGCATTTT. Encoded protein: CASSSLTGAYNQPQHF.

The sample holds one count of this clone. The rearrangement links TRBV7-2 to TRBJ1-2, with D maybe TRBD1 (6 bases). The CDR3 totals 15 residues. Trimming cost V 7 bases and J 8 bases, with 23 bases left between them. Per the germline V gene, CDR1 is SGHTA and CDR2 is FQGNSA. The CDR3 nucleotides read TGTGCCAGCAACCGGGGGGCCCCACCTCAGGGGGGCTACACCTTC. Residues: CASNRGAPPQGGYTF.